This TCR beta chain derives from a study of STAT5B mutations in CD4+ large granular lymphocyte leukemia. V lost 4 bases to trimming and J lost 8 bases, with 12 bases between them. Germline CDR1 MNHEY, CDR2 SVGAGI. This CDR3 contains 13 residues. This was a survey-level run. Here immunoSEQ multiplex PCR was the method, and the copy in TCRdb shows in-frame clones only, minus some. The sample consists of about 32,000 clones, roughly 80% of them appearing once. General study points: Patient CD4-sorted repertoires looked more clonal than healthy CD4+ repertoires, even without putative leukemic clones. The CD4+ versus CD8+ T-LGLL clonality difference may reflect limited sample size. Main leukemic clonotypes were patient-specific, but more than 20% appeared at low frequency elsewhere.

A remark on this clone: What it binds is unknown.

The specimen was CD4+ T cells from blood buffy coats. The TCR sequence derives from a human donor in good health. The chain carries TRBV6-5 and TRBJ2-1, with a tentative D call TRBD2 (5 bases). The CDR3 here is CASSLREKDEQFF. In DNA form, the CDR3 reads TGTGCCAGCAGTTTAAGGGAGAAGGATGAGCAGTTCTTC.